The text below deals with one TCR beta chain. Being one base from a much bigger clone, this may be a read error. These data belong to a study of regulatory T cells in long-lasting Graves disease. Study-level information: Patients newly diagnosed with Graves' had been on antithyroid drugs for under 3 months.

Time point defined: newly diagnosed GD, antithyroid drugs for less than 3 months. From PBMCs, RNA was extracted and then used to make the TCR library. This CDR3 contains 14 residues. Germline V lookup: CDR1 SNHLY, CDR2 FYNNEI. TCR beta libraries were built with iRepertoire HTBI primers and Arm-PCR of CDR3 regions. In TCRdb, the multiplex PCR reads were re-called with MiXCR into one record per CDR3 protein. The table shows roughly 520,000 distinct CDR3 sequences, with more than 10% occurring only once. This same sample was also taken into another study, of T cells in Graves' hyperthyroidism and ophthalmopathy.

V gene TRBV2 combines with J gene TRBJ1-2, with a tentative D call TRBD1 (5 bases). This TCR was sampled from a woman in her 30s with Graves disease. The starting material was peripheral blood mononuclear cells (PBMCs), obtained at new diagnosis, from a patient treated with antithyroid drugs. The CDR3 loop is CSSSYSQGGYGYTF. The CDR3 DNA is TGTTCCAGCAGTTACTCGCAGGGTGGCTATGGCTACACCTTC.